This T cell receptor (beta chain) was documented in a study of shared clonotypes between healthy human individuals. In the CD4+ fraction, cells were divided into CD45RA+ naive and CD45RA-negative memory subsets. Germline lookup yields CDR1 SGHTA and CDR2 FQGNSA. Trimming shortened V by 5 bases and J by 2 bases, and 18 bases separated the two germline ends. CDR3 length equals 17 residues. Method: immunoSEQ multiplex PCR; TCRdb's copy keeps in-frame clones and lacks some. The repertoire consists of approximately 2.4 million clones, with approximately 94% occurring once and the leading ten covering more than 0.1%.

This chain joins TRBV7-2 and TRBJ2-2; D tentatively reads TRBD1 or TRBD2 (5 bases each). This TCR was recovered from a man younger than 35 in good health. The sequencing sample was made of naive CD4+ T cells sorted from blood. The subset is: CD45RA+ positively selected. CDR3 residues: CASSKRGRGFNTGELFF. The CDR3 DNA reads as TGTGCCAGCAGCAAGAGGGGTAGGGGATTTAACACCGGGGAGCTGTTTTTT.